A single sample is the source of the 8 T cell receptor beta chains below, sequenced in a study of regulatory T cells in long-lasting Graves disease. Specified time point: newly diagnosed GD, antithyroid drugs for less than 3 months. PBMCs provided the RNA from which the TCR library was made. HTBI primers from iRepertoire and Arm-PCR of CDR3 regions yielded the TCR beta libraries. TCRdb reprocessed the multiplex PCR reads via MiXCR and lists one record per CDR3 protein. The sample lists 200,000 to 250,000 distinct CDR3 sequences; roughly a fifth were seen once. A further study also used this sample, focusing on T cells in Graves' hyperthyroidism and ophthalmopathy.

The material was peripheral blood mononuclear cells (PBMCs), obtained at new diagnosis, from a patient treated with antithyroid drugs. The receptors were gathered from a woman in her 30s with Graves disease.

This clonotype was detected many times. V is TRBV12-3 or TRBV12-4 and J is TRBJ2-3; 8 bases map to TRBD1. Losses at the gene ends were 6 bases for V and 0 bases for J; bases not matched to a gene: 17. There are 19 residues in the CDR3. CDR3 in amino acids: CASSSRRDRLTRSTDTQYF. CDR3 bases: TGTGCCAGCAGCTCACGCCGGGACAGGTTAACCCGGAGCACAGATACGCAGTATTTT.

The sample holds many counts of this clonotype. The CDR3 loop is CASSTWAGQGYAFF. The CDR3 DNA is TGTGCCAGCAGCACTTGGGCGGGACAGGGTTACGCTTTCTTT. The chain links TRBV11-3 to TRBJ1-1, with 9 positions matching TRBD1. V trimming: 5 bases; J trimming: 11 bases; junction bases outside the gene matches: 12. Looked up from germline, CDR1 is SGHNT and CDR2 is YENEEA. The CDR3 runs to 14 residues.

This clonotype appeared many times. The rearrangement joins TRBV11-1 to TRBJ1-6; no reliable D call. V gave up 5 bases and J gave up 6 bases, with 14 bases separating them. The CDR3 consists of 15 residues. The germline CDR1 and CDR2 sequences are SGHAT and FQDESV (reference sequence). The CDR3 nucleotides are TGTGCCAGCAGCCCTTTCGCTTGGGGTAATTCACCCCTCCACTTT. This encodes CASSPFAWGNSPLHF.

This clonotype was detected only a few times. This chain links TRBV12-3 or TRBV12-4 with TRBJ1-1, with D maybe TRBD1 (5 bases). The CDR3 covers 14 residues. Trimming took 9 bases from V and 11 from J, leaving 25 bases between them. CDR3 nucleotide sequence: TGTGCCAGTCAGAGGGTGGGGGGTCTTAGGAAGGCTTTCTTT. It codes for CASQRVGGLRKAFF.

This clonotype was counted many times. The chain uses TRBV4-2 and TRBJ1-6, with 9 bases matching TRBD1. V shed 3 bases, J shed 4 bases, and the junction held 7 bases outside the gene matches. CDR1 and CDR2 (germline): LGHNA, YNFKEQ. This CDR3 contains 17 residues. CDR3 nucleotides: TGTGCCAGCAGCCAGGGACAGGGAGGGACATATAATTCACCCCTCCACTTT. Protein product: CASSQGQGGTYNSPLHF.

This clonotype has ten or more counts. The chain combines TRBV2 with TRBJ2-5; TRBD2 aligns across 11 bases. The trim removed 10 bases at V and 5 bases at J, leaving 6 bases unmatched. The CDR3 length is 13 residues. Germline V gene lookup returns CDR1 SNHLY and CDR2 FYNNEI. In DNA, the CDR3 is TGTGCCATCCACGTAGCGGGAGGGGAGACCCAGTACTTC. Protein product: CAIHVAGGETQYF.

This clonotype was picked up many times. The chain is built from TRBV6-1 and TRBJ1-2; 7 positions agree with TRBD1. Germline CDR1 is MNHNS and CDR2 is SASEGT. The CDR3 sequence is 14 residues long. V gave up 0 bases and J gave up 4 bases; unmatched junction bases: 2. CDR3 DNA sequence: TGTGCCAGCAGTGAAGCGGGGACAGCCTATGGCTACACCTTC. Its translation: CASSEAGTAYGYTF.

In this sample, this clonotype turned up many times. The chain uses TRBV12-3 or TRBV12-4 and TRBJ2-1; 14 bases agree with TRBD2. The CDR3 has 15 amino acids. V gave up 6 bases and J gave up 10 bases; unmatched junction bases: 8. The CDR3: CASSRGLAGGGEQFF. The CDR3 DNA reads TGTGCCAGCAGCCGAGGACTAGCGGGAGGAGGCGAGCAGTTCTTC.